Shown below are 20 T cell receptor beta chains from a single sample sequenced in a study of cytomegalovirus exposure and HLA in healthy donors. PCR involved 60 Vbeta and 13 Jbeta primers. Sequencing used immunoSEQ multiplex PCR; TCRdb keeps in-frame clones, though not all of them. The sample contains about 55,000 clones, approximately 80% of which appear only once. The sequenced material came from PBMCs. The receptors here all came from a female donor in good health and CMV-seronegative.

V usage is TRBV11-2 and J usage is TRBJ2-7, with TRBD2 identical over 8 bases. This CDR3 contains 15 residues. Per the germline V gene, CDR1 is SGHAT and CDR2 is FQNNGV. The V segment lost 5 bases and the J segment 2 bases; nucleotides outside the gene matches: 8. The CDR3 sequence: CASSLAAGEAYEQYF. For the CDR3, the DNA is TGTGCCAGCAGCCTTGCAGCGGGGGAAGCCTACGAGCAGTACTTC.

The chain combines TRBV27 with TRBJ2-7, with 9 bases fitting TRBD1. The germline V gene encodes CDR1 MNHEY and CDR2 SMNVEV (reference sequence). The CDR3 sequence is 14 residues long. Germline trimming cut 5 bases from V and 2 bases from J; bases unmatched to any gene: 4. CDR3 bases: TGTGCCAGCAGTACCCGGGACAGGGCCTACGAGCAGTACTTC. This gives the protein CASSTRDRAYEQYF.

A note on this clone: The junction does not match germline at one end; this may be a read error. The same CDR3 also results from other DNA sequences found in this sample. The chain has TRBV6-5 and TRBJ1-3; 7 bases align to TRBD1. Germline CDR1 is MNHEY and CDR2 is SVGAGI. The CDR3 is 16 amino acids. This chain's CDR3 is CASSWGRGSSGNTIYF. In DNA, the CDR3 is TGTGCTAGCAGTTGGGGCAGGGGGAGCTCTGGAAACACCATATATTTT.

V gene TRBV6-1 combines with J gene TRBJ1-5; TRBD1 aligns across 7 bases. The V gene's germline CDR1 is MNHNS and CDR2 SASEGT. CDR3 size: 15 residues. With 5 bases clipped from V and 0 bases from J, the junction kept 4 bases outside the gene matches. The CDR3 loop reads CASSQGQVSNQPQHF. CDR3 bases: TGTGCCAGCAGTCAAGGACAGGTTAGCAATCAGCCCCAGCATTTT.

This chain connects TRBV11-2 to TRBJ2-7, with TRBD2 identical over 12 bases. Germline V gene lookup returns CDR1 SGHAT and CDR2 FQNNGV. Trimming at V came to 6 bases and at J to 10 bases, leaving 10 bases not matched to a gene. This CDR3 is built from 14 residues. In nucleotides, the CDR3 is TGTGCCAGCAGGGAGACTAGCGGGGGACAGGCCCAGTACTTC. Protein product: CASRETSGGQAQYF.

The CDR3 loop is CASSSDRGPYF. The CDR3 DNA reads TGTGCCAGCAGCTCGGACAGGGGACCGTACTTC. V gene TRBV7-9 combines with J gene TRBJ2-7; TRBD1 matches 9 bases. J gave up 12 bases and V 4 bases, and 4 bases lay outside the gene matches. The CDR3 totals 11 residues. In germline, CDR1 is SEHNR, CDR2 FQNEAQ (reference sequence). The full variable domain, completed using reference TRBV7-9 and TRBJ2-7, is DTGVSQNPRHKITKRGQNVTFRCDPISEHNRLYWYRQTLGQGPEFLTYFQNEAQLEKSRLLSDRFSAERPKGSFSTLEIQRTEQGDSAMYLCASSSDRGPYFGPGTRLTVT.

The chain has TRBV25-1 and TRBJ2-7; 7 bases match TRBD1. CDR3 length: 13 residues. CDR1 and CDR2 from the germline V gene are MGHDK and SYGVNS. V was clipped by 6 bases and J by 0 bases; unmatched bases: 2. CDR3 amino acids: CASRGTASYEQYF. The CDR3 DNA reads TGTGCCAGCAGGGGGACAGCCTCCTACGAGCAGTACTTC.

This clone occurred a few times. This rearrangement joins TRBV5-1 to TRBJ1-1; no reliable D call. The CDR3 extends over 14 amino acids. The germline gives CDR1 SGHRS, CDR2 YFSETQ. Trimming left V 4 bases short and J 0 bases short, with 10 bases between. The CDR3 region is CASSNPSLNTEAFF. CDR3 in DNA: TGCGCCAGCAGCAACCCGAGCTTGAACACTGAAGCTTTCTTT.

The V call is TRBV6-6, the J call TRBJ1-2, with D hard to call. Trimming pared 6 bases from V and 0 bases from J, leaving 8 bases between. Looked up from germline, CDR1 is MNHNY and CDR2 is SVGAGI (reference sequence). The CDR3 covers 13 residues. The CDR3 region is CASRAVANYGYTF. CDR3 sequence (DNA): TGTGCCAGCAGGGCCGTGGCTAACTATGGCTACACCTTC.

This sequence joins TRBV7-6 and TRBJ1-1; TRBD1 might be the D (5 bases). CDR1 is SGHVS and CDR2 is FNYEAQ in the germline V gene. Between the trimmed V and J ends, which lost 5 bases and 3 bases, there was a span of 13 bases. CDR3 length: 14 residues. The CDR3 loop reads CASSPRRVDTEAFF. The CDR3 DNA is TGTGCCAGCAGCCCGCGCAGGGTGGACACTGAAGCTTTCTTT.

Only one count was recorded for this clone. The J gene is TRBJ2-5, the V gene TRBV4-1, with 9 bases that match TRBD1. Trimming at V came to 4 bases and at J to 5 bases, leaving 11 bases not matched to a gene. The CDR3 is 16 amino acids. Germline CDR1 reads MGHRA; CDR2 reads YSYEKL. This CDR3 is CASSPGQGPEGETQYF. CDR3 DNA sequence: TGCGCCAGCAGCCCGGGACAGGGCCCCGAGGGGGAGACCCAGTACTTC.

The chain couples TRBV18 to TRBJ1-4, with no clear D. CDR1 is KGHSH and CDR2 is LQKENI in the germline V gene. The CDR3 totals 16 residues. Trimming shortened V by 2 bases and J by 3 bases, and 13 bases separated the two germline ends. CDR3 region: CASSPRGGFANEKLFF. CDR3 bases: TGTGCCAGCTCACCAAGAGGAGGATTTGCTAATGAAAAACTGTTTTTT.

This clone was seen a single time. The genes are TRBV15 and TRBJ2-5; a weak D match, TRBD1 (5 bases). The CDR3 contains 14 residues. Germline CDR1 is LNHNV and CDR2 is YYDKDF (reference sequence). Trimming left V 0 bases short and J 0 bases short, with 5 bases between. The CDR3 coding sequence is TGTGCCACCAGCAGAGAGACAGACCAAGAGACCCAGTACTTC. Translation: CATSRETDQETQYF.

The rearrangement links TRBV28 to TRBJ2-7; TRBD2 aligns across 11 bases. V lost 6 bases to trimming and J lost 4 bases; unmatched junction nucleotides: 11. The V gene's germline CDR1 is MDHEN and CDR2 SYDVKM. The length of the CDR3 is 16 residues. Written as DNA, the CDR3 is TGTGCCAGCAGCCTCCTAGCGGGGGGTTCTCAATACGAGCAGTACTTC. It codes for CASSLLAGGSQYEQYF.

CDR3 nucleotides: TGTGCCAGCAGCCTGGGACAGGGCCACGGGGAGCTGTTTTTT. Translation: CASSLGQGHGELFF. The chain combines TRBV7-3 with TRBJ2-2; 9 nucleotides line up with TRBD1. Germline loops: CDR1 SGHTA, CDR2 FQGTGA. J gave up 7 bases and V 5 bases, and 5 bases lay outside the gene matches. CDR3 length: 14 amino acids.

This chain links TRBV4-2 with TRBJ1-2; D is ambiguous. Deletions cut 0 bases from V and 3 bases from J, with 8 bases between. Per germline, CDR1 LGHNA and CDR2 YNFKEQ. This CDR3 spans 14 amino acids. CDR3: CASSQDSEYYGYTF. Written as DNA, the CDR3 is TGTGCCAGCAGCCAAGATTCTGAGTACTATGGCTACACCTTC.

This CDR3 reads CASSPSGVNQPQHF. In DNA form, the CDR3 reads TGTGCCAGTAGTCCCTCAGGGGTTAATCAGCCCCAGCATTTT. This chain joins TRBV19 and TRBJ1-5, with D maybe TRBD1 (6 bases). Germline CDR1 and CDR2: LNHDA and SQIVND (reference sequence). This CDR3 has 14 amino acids. The V and J ends lost 5 bases and 4 bases respectively, with 12 bases between them.

This clone has a single count. CDR3 nucleotide sequence: TGTGCCAGCAGACAAAGCGGGGGACAGGGGCGAGCCTACGAGCAGTACTTC. This codes for CASRQSGGQGRAYEQYF. The chain carries TRBV28 and TRBJ2-7, with 10 bases identical to TRBD1. There are 17 residues in the CDR3. V gave up 6 bases and J gave up 2 bases; unmatched junction bases: 13. Germline CDR1 reads MDHEN; CDR2 reads SYDVKM.

This rearrangement joins TRBV5-1 to TRBJ2-2; D ambiguous. The V end was cut by 3 bases, the J end by 8 bases, with 11 bases between. The CDR3 has 13 residues. Germline V gene lookup returns CDR1 SGHRS and CDR2 YFSETQ. In DNA, the CDR3 is TGCGCCAGCAGCTCCGACGGGTCGGGGGAGCTGTTTTTT. It codes for CASSSDGSGELFF.

This chain links TRBV11-2 with TRBJ2-1; the match to TRBD2 covers 12 bases. The CDR3 is 17 residues long. V lost 2 bases to trimming and J lost 7 bases; unmatched junction nucleotides: 9. Germline CDR1 and CDR2: SGHAT and FQNNGV. The CDR3 DNA follows: TGTGCCAGCAGCTTAACCCCGGGACTAGCGGGTTCGAATGAGCAGTTCTTC. Translating it yields CASSLTPGLAGSNEQFF.